This T cell receptor (beta chain) was found in a study of T-cell memory formation after mild COVID-19. Study summary: Largely donor-specific TCR clusters were found. Study conclusions and caveats: CM and EM subsets held most contracting CD4+ clones; EMRA held CD8+ ones. CD4+ bias marked clones expanding day 15 to 37, unlike balanced contracting clones. The appearance of some responding clones in pre-infection memory suggested that cross-reactive memory joined.

A single record per CDR3 protein comes from TCRdb applying MiXCR to the 5' RACE reads. The sample has roughly 320,000 distinct CDR3 sequences; approximately 29% are singletons. Turning to this clonotype: The antigen is not known.

V lost 3 bases to trimming and J lost 3 bases; unmatched junction nucleotides: 1. CDR3 length equals 14 residues. From germline, CDR1 is LGHDT and CDR2 YNNKEL (reference sequence). The receptor was isolated from an adult woman who had mild COVID-19 (a few samples of this study predate the infection). Cell type and time point are not known. The rearrangement uses TRBV3-1 and TRBJ2-1; the match to TRBD1 covers 8 bases. Sequencing used PBMCs or a T cell subset sorted from them (not recorded which). CDR3 residues: CASSQGTGYNEQFF. As DNA, the CDR3 is TGTGCCAGCAGCCAGGGGACAGGCTACAATGAGCAGTTCTTC.